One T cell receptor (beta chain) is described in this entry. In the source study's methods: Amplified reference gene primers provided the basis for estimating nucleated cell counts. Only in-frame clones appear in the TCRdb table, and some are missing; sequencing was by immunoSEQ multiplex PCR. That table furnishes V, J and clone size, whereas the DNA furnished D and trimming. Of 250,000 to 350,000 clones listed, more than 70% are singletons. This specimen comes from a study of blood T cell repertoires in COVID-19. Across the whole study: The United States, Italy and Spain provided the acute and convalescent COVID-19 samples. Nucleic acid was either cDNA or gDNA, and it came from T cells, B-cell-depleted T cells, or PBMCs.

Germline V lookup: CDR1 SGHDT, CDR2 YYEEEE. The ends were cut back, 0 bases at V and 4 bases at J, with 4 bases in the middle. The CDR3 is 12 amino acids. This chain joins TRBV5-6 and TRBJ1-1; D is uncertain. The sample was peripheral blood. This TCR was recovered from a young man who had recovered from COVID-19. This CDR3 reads CASSLAVTEAFF. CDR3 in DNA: TGTGCCAGCAGCTTGGCCGTCACTGAAGCTTTCTTT.